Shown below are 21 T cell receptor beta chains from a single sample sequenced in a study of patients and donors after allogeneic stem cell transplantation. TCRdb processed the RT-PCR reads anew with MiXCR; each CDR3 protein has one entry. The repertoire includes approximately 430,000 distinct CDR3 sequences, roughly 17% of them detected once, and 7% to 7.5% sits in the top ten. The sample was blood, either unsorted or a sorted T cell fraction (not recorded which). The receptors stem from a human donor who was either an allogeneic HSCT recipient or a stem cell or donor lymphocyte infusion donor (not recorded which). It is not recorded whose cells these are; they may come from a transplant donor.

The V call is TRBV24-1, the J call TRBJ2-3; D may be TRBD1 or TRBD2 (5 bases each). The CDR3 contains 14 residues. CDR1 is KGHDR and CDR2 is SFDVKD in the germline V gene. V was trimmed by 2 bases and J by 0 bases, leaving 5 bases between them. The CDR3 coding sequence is TGTGCCACCAGTGATTGGGACAGCACAGATACGCAGTATTTT. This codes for CATSDWDSTDTQYF.

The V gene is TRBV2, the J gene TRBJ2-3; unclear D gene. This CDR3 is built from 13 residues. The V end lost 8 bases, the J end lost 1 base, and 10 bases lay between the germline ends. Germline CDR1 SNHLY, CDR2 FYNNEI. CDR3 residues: CASQEKGTDTQYF. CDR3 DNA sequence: TGTGCCAGCCAGGAAAAGGGCACAGATACGCAGTATTTT. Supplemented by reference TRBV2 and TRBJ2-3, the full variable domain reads EPEVTQTPSHQVTQMGQEVILRCVPISNHLYFYWYRQILGQKVEFLVSFYNNEISEKSEIFDDQFSVERPDGSNFTLKIRSTKLEDSAMYFCASQEKGTDTQYFGPGTRLTVL.

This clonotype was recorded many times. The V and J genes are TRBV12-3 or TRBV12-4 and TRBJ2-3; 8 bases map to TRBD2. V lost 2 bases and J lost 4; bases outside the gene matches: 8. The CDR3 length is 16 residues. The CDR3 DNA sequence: TGTGCCAGCAGTTTAACCGTGCGGGGGGCCGCAGATACGCAGTATTTT. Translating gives CASSLTVRGAADTQYF.

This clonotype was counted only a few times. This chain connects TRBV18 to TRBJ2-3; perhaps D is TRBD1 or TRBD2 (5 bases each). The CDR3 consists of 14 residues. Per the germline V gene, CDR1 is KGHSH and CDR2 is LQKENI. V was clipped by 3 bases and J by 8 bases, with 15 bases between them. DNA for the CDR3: TGTGCCAGCTCACCCCCCCACCGTGGGGGTACGCAGTATTTT. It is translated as CASSPPHRGGTQYF.

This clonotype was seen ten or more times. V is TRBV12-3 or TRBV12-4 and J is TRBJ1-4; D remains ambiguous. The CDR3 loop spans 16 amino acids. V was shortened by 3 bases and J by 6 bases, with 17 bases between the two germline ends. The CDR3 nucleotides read TGTGCCAGCAGTTTGGGAGGGATTGGGGTTTATGAAAAACTGTTTTTT. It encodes CASSLGGIGVYEKLFF.

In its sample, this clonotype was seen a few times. The CDR3 nucleotides read TGTGCCAGCAGTCTGGGGACTAGCGGAGCTGGGGGAGAAAGTGAGCAGTTCTTC. Amino acids: CASSLGTSGAGGESEQFF. The chain has TRBV12-3 or TRBV12-4 and TRBJ2-1, with 11 bases fitting TRBD2. The junction had 18 bases not matched to a gene; V was cut back by 5 bases and J by 9 bases. The CDR3 is 18 amino acids.

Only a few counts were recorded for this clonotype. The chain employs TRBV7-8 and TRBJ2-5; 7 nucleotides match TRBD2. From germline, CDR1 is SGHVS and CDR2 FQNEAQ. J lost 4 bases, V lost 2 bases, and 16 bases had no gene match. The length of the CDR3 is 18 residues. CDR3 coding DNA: TGTGCCAGCAGCTTACGGCGCTCGGGGAGGGACCTCATAGAGACCCAGTACTTC. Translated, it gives CASSLRRSGRDLIETQYF.

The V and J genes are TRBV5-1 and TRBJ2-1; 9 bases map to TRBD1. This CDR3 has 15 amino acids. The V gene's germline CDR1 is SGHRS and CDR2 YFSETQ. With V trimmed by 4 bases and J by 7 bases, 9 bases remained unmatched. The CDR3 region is CASSSGTGPWNEQFF. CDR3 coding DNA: TGCGCCAGCAGCAGCGGGACAGGGCCATGGAATGAGCAGTTCTTC.

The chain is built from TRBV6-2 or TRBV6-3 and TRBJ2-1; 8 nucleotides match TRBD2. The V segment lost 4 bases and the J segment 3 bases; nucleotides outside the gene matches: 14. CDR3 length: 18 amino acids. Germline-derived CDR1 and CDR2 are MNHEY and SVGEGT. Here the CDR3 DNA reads TGTGCCAGCAGTTTCCCGAGCGGGGGTATTAACTTCTACAATGAGCAGTTCTTC. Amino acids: CASSFPSGGINFYNEQFF.

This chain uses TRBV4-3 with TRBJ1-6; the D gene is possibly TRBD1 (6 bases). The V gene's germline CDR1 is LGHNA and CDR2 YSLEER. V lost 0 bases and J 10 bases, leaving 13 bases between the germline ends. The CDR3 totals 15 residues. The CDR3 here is CASSQDRGGGSPLHF. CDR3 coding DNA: TGCGCCAGCAGCCAAGATAGAGGGGGGGGGTCACCCCTCCACTTT.

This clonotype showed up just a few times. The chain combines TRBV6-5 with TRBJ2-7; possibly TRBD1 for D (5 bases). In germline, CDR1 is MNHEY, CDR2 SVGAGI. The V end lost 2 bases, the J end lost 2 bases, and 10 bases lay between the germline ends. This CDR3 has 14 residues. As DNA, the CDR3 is TGTGCCAGCAGTTACGATAGGGGCGCCTACGAGCAGTACTTC. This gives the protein CASSYDRGAYEQYF.

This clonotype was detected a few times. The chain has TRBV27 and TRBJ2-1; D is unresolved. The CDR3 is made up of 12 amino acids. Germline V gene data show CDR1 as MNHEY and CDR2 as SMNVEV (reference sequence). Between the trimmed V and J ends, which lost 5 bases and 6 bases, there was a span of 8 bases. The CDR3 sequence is CASSILGNEQFF. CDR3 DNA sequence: TGTGCCAGCAGTATTCTAGGCAATGAGCAGTTCTTC.

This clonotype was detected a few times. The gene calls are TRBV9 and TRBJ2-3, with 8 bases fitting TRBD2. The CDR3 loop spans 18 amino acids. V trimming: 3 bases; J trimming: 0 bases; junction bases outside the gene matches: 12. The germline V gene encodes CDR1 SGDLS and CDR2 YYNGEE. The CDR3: CASSAPFGGRTSTDTQYF. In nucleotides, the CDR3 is TGTGCCAGCAGCGCACCGTTCGGCGGGAGGACTAGCACAGATACGCAGTATTTT.

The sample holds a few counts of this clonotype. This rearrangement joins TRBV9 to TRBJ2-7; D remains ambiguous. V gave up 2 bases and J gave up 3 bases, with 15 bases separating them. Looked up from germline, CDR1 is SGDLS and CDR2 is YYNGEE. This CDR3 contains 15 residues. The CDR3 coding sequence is TGTGCCAGCAGCGTTACTGGGGATGAGATCTACGAGCAGTACTTC. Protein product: CASSVTGDEIYEQYF.

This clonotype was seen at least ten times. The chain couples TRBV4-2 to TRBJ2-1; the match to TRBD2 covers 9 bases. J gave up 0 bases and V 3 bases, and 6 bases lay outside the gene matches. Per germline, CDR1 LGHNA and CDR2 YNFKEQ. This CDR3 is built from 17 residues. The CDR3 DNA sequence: TGTGCCAGCAGCCATCAGAGCGGGAGGCCCTCCTACAATGAGCAGTTCTTC. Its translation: CASSHQSGRPSYNEQFF.

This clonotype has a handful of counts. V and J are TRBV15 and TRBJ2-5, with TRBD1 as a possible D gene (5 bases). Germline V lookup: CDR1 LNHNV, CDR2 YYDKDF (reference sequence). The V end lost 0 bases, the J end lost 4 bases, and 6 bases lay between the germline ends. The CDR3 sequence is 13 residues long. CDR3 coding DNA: TGTGCCACCAGCAGAGATAGGGGAGAGACCCAGTACTTC. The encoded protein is CATSRDRGETQYF.

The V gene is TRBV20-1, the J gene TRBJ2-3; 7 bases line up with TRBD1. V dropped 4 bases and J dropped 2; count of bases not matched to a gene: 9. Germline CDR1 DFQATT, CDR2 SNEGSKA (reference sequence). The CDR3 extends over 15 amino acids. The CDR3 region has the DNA TGCAGTGCTACCAGAAACGACAGGGACACAGATACGCAGTATTTT. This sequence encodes CSATRNDRDTDTQYF.

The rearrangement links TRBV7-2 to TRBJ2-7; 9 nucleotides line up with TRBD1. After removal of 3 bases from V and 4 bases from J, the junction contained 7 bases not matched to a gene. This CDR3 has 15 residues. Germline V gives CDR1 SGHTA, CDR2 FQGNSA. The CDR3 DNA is TGTGCCAGCAGCTTTGTCCTGGGACAGGGATACGAGCAGTACTTC. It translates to CASSFVLGQGYEQYF. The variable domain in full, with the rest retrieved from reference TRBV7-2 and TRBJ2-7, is GAGVSQSPSNKVTEKGKDVELRCDPISGHTALYWYRQSLGQGLEFLIYFQGNSAPDKSGLPSDRFSAERTGGSVSTLTIQRTQQEDSAVYLCASSFVLGQGYEQYFGPGTRLTVT.

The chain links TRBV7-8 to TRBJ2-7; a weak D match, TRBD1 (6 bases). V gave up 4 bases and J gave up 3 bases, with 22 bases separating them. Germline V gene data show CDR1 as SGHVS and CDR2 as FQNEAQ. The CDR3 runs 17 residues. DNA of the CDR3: TGTGCCAGCAGCTGGAGCGTCAGGGGCCCTACGCTCTACGAGCAGTACTTC. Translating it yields CASSWSVRGPTLYEQYF.

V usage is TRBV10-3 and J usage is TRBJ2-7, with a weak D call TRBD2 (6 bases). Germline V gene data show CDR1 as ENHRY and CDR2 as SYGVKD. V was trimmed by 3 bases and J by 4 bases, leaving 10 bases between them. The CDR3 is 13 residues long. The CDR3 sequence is CAISDGGAYEQYF. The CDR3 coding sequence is TGTGCCATCAGTGACGGGGGAGCGTACGAGCAGTACTTC.

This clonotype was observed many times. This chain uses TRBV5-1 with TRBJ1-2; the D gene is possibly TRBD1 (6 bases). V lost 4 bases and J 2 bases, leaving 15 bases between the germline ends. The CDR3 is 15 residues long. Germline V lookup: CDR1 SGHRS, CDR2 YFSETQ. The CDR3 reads CASSEDQGTNYGYTF. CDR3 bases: TGCGCCAGCAGCGAGGACCAGGGGACAAACTATGGCTACACCTTC.